This T cell receptor (beta chain) was captured in a study of OX40 agonist ivuxolimab in advanced cancers. Overall study: Partial responses were achieved by three patients, of whom one had hepatocellular carcinoma and two had cutaneous melanoma.

With 0 bases removed from V and 9 bases from J, the gap between germline ends came to 7 bases. Germline CDR1 and CDR2: SGHKS and YYEKEE (reference sequence). This CDR3 is 13 amino acids long. Sequencing was performed with immunoSEQ multiplex PCR; in TCRdb, only in-frame clones are kept and a portion is missing. The sample lists some 35,000 clones, roughly four fifths occurring once. This clone was observed a handful of times. Patients had blood sampled at baseline and again on cycle 4 day 1 and cycle 7 day 1. The sample was CD4+ or CD8+ T cells sorted from blood, taken in a trial of the OX40 agonist ivuxolimab. The sequence derives from an adult with an advanced solid tumor such as melanoma, head and neck, liver or kidney cancer. J is TRBJ1-6 and V is TRBV5-5, with D perhaps matching TRBD1 (5 bases). CDR3 sequence (DNA): TGTGCCAGCAGCTTGGCAGGGACTTCACCCCTCCACTTT. This encodes CASSLAGTSPLHF. The full variable domain, completed using reference TRBV5-5 and TRBJ1-6, is DAGVTQSPTHLIKTRGQQVTLRCSPISGHKSVSWYQQVLGQGPQFIFQYYEKEERGRGNFPDRFSARQFPNYSSELNVNALLLGDSALYLCASSLAGTSPLHFGNGTRLTVT.